Presented here are 23 T cell receptor beta chains from one specimen sequenced in a study of neurological immune-mediated disorders. TCRdb fed the 5' RACE reads into MiXCR, producing one record per CDR3 protein. This table has about 46,000 distinct CDR3 sequences, 3.5% to 5.5% appearing once. The sample was PBMCs. All receptors come from a woman aged 55-70 years with multiple sclerosis.

This clonotype was detected ten times or more. The CDR3 protein is CASGEEGGYNEQFF. The CDR3 nucleotides are TGTGCCAGCGGGGAGGAGGGGGGTTACAATGAGCAGTTCTTC. The chain employs TRBV12-3 or TRBV12-4 and TRBJ2-1, with D perhaps given as TRBD1 or TRBD2 (6 bases each). The CDR3 runs 14 residues. Deletions cut 8 bases from V and 4 bases from J, with 15 bases between.

Ten or more counts support this clonotype. The chain couples TRBV9 to TRBJ2-5; 10 nucleotides match TRBD1. Per the germline V gene, CDR1 is SGDLS and CDR2 is YYNGEE. The ends lost 5 bases at V and 3 bases at J; junction bases unmatched: 13. The CDR3 loop spans 17 amino acids. The CDR3 loop is CASSYSGTGVVKETQYF. CDR3 coding DNA: TGTGCCAGCAGTTATTCCGGGACAGGGGTAGTAAAAGAGACCCAGTACTTC.

This clonotype was seen a few times. At one end the junction does not follow the germline gene, possibly because of a read error. The chain carries TRBV2 and TRBJ1-5; 8 positions agree with TRBD1. CDR1 is SNHLY and CDR2 is FYNNEI in the germline V gene. The CDR3 contains 14 residues. CDR3 sequence: CASSEVTGGQPQNF. CDR3 nucleotide sequence: TGTGCCAGCAGTGAAGTAACAGGGGGACAGCCCCAGAATTTT.

The table lists this clonotype with a few counts. The V and J genes are TRBV24-1 and TRBJ2-1; TRBD2 aligns across 8 bases. The ends lost 0 bases at V and 5 bases at J; junction bases unmatched: 5. There are 16 residues in the CDR3. The germline gives CDR1 KGHDR, CDR2 SFDVKD. CDR3 coding DNA: TGTGCCACCAGTGATTTGGGGACTAGAAGCCACAATGAGCAGTTCTTC. It yields the protein CATSDLGTRSHNEQFF.

This clonotype showed up many times. The chain couples TRBV10-2 to TRBJ2-1, with 7 bases matching TRBD2. Per the germline V gene, CDR1 is WSHSY and CDR2 is SAAADI. CDR3 length: 14 amino acids. V gave up 5 bases and J gave up 3 bases; unmatched junction bases: 4. In nucleotides, the CDR3 is TGCGCCAGCAGTCCTAGCGGATACTACAATGAGCAGTTCTTC. It yields the protein CASSPSGYYNEQFF.

This clonotype was seen a handful of times. The V gene is TRBV10-2, the J gene TRBJ1-6; D might be TRBD1 (6 bases). Germline CDR1 WSHSY, CDR2 SAAADI. The CDR3 length is 15 residues. Trimming removed 3 bases from V and 6 bases from J, with 12 bases in between. CDR3 bases: TGCGCCAGCAGTGATACAGGGTGGGGTAATTCACCCCTCCACTTT. It encodes CASSDTGWGNSPLHF.

This clonotype showed up many times. V is TRBV4-3 and J is TRBJ1-3; D uncertain. V lost 0 bases and J lost 3, with 6 bases in between. This CDR3 spans 14 amino acids. CDR1 is LGHNA and CDR2 is YSLEER in the germline V gene. CDR3 protein: CASSQERHGNTIYF. The CDR3 DNA is TGCGCCAGCAGCCAAGAACGGCATGGAAACACCATATATTTT.

This clonotype was seen many times. CDR3 protein: CSVHQGGREWQETQYF. The DNA of the CDR3 is TGCAGTGTCCACCAGGGTGGACGAGAATGGCAAGAGACCCAGTACTTC. The chain recombines TRBV20-1 with TRBJ2-5, with a possible D match to TRBD1 (5 bases). The CDR3 contains 16 residues. CDR1 and CDR2 from the germline V gene are DFQATT and SNEGSKA (reference sequence). V was shortened by 7 bases and J by 2 bases, with 23 bases between the two germline ends.

Many counts were recorded for this clonotype. The gene calls are TRBV12-3 or TRBV12-4 and TRBJ2-7, with TRBD1 as a possible D gene (6 bases). Trimming removed 3 bases at V and 3 bases at J, with 9 bases between. This CDR3 is built from 13 residues. CDR3 sequence reads: CASSFLRGYEQYF. The CDR3 DNA sequence: TGTGCCAGCAGTTTTCTCAGGGGCTACGAGCAGTACTTC.

Many counts were recorded for this clonotype. The V gene is TRBV28, the J gene TRBJ2-7; 8 bases fit TRBD2. CDR1 MDHEN and CDR2 SYDVKM come from the germline V gene. The CDR3 extends over 16 amino acids. V trimming: 2 bases; J trimming: 6 bases; junction bases outside the gene matches: 12. This CDR3 reads CASSLEVGLGSGEQYF. DNA for the CDR3: TGTGCCAGCAGTTTAGAGGTGGGACTAGGTTCCGGCGAGCAGTACTTC.

The chain couples TRBV20-1 to TRBJ2-5; D is possibly TRBD1 (6 bases). With 0 bases removed from V and 1 base from J, the gap between germline ends came to 9 bases. CDR1 is DFQATT and CDR2 is SNEGSKA in the germline V gene (reference sequence). The CDR3 length is 14 residues. The CDR3 loop reads CSAREPTGQETQYF. CDR3 nucleotides: TGCAGTGCTAGAGAACCGACAGGCCAAGAGACCCAGTACTTC.

This clonotype was recorded a few times. The chain joins TRBV5-1 to TRBJ2-3; 8 nucleotides line up with TRBD2. V was pared by 5 bases and J by 2 bases, with 13 bases of the junction left unmatched. The CDR3 has 17 residues. The germline V gene has CDR1 SGHRS and CDR2 YFSETQ. CDR3 nucleotide sequence: TGCGCCAGCAGGAGCGGGGGAACCCTAGCCTCCACAGATACGCAGTATTTT. Residues: CASRSGGTLASTDTQYF.

This clonotype was recorded at least ten times. This sequence joins TRBV10-3 and TRBJ2-1; the match to TRBD2 covers 8 bases. The V gene end was trimmed by 3 bases and the J gene end by 1 base; junction bases not matched to a gene: 5. Germline V gene sequence: CDR1 ENHRY, CDR2 SYGVKD. The CDR3 runs 16 residues. In nucleotides, the CDR3 is TGTGCCATCAGTGACAATGCGGGGGGTTCCTACAATGAGCAGTTCTTC. This translates into CAISDNAGGSYNEQFF.

There are many counts of this clonotype. This chain joins TRBV28 and TRBJ1-3; 7 bases align to TRBD1. The CDR3 runs to 16 residues. Germline V lookup: CDR1 MDHEN, CDR2 SYDVKM. V lost 5 bases, J lost 4 bases, and 11 bases stayed unmatched. The CDR3 is CASSNAGTVEGNTIYF. The CDR3 bases are TGTGCCAGCAGTAACGCCGGGACAGTCGAGGGAAACACCATATATTTT.

In this sample, this clonotype turned up many times. This chain links TRBV5-1 with TRBJ1-1; D is undetermined. The ends were cut back, 0 bases at V and 1 base at J, with 10 bases in the middle. Germline lookup yields CDR1 SGHRS and CDR2 YFSETQ. The CDR3 sequence is 15 residues long. The CDR3 here is CASSLAGRENTEAFF. CDR3 DNA: TGCGCCAGCAGCTTGGCCGGGAGGGAGAACACTGAAGCTTTCTTT. The complete variable domain, with remaining parts taken from reference TRBV5-1 and TRBJ1-1, reads KAGVTQTPRYLIKTRGQQVTLSCSPISGHRSVSWYQQTPGQGLQFLFEYFSETQRNKGNFPGRFSGRQFSNSRSEMNVSTLELGDSALYLCASSLAGRENTEAFFGQGTRLTVV.

The CDR3 reads CSVRGGYETQYF. CDR3 DNA sequence: TGCAGTGTAAGGGGGGGCTACGAGACCCAGTACTTC. The chain links TRBV20-1 to TRBJ2-5; maybe TRBD2 (7 bases). This CDR3 spans 12 amino acids. Per germline, CDR1 DFQATT and CDR2 SNEGSKA (reference sequence). V dropped 7 bases and J dropped 5 bases, with 14 bases sitting between them.

This clonotype was seen at least ten times. The gene calls are TRBV6-5 and TRBJ1-2; 7 bases fit TRBD1. The germline V gene encodes CDR1 MNHEY and CDR2 SVGAGI. This CDR3 is built from 12 residues. The V gene end was trimmed by 5 bases and the J gene end by 8 bases; junction bases not matched to a gene: 5. The CDR3 is CASSQGVLGYTF. The CDR3 DNA reads TGTGCCAGCAGTCAGGGGGTACTCGGCTACACCTTC.

This clonotype was counted only a few times. The rearrangement joins TRBV7-2 to TRBJ1-1, with D hard to call. Germline loops: CDR1 SGHTA, CDR2 FQGNSA. V shed 0 bases and J shed 7 bases, with 12 bases lying between them. The CDR3 is 14 residues long. The CDR3 bases are TGTGCCAGCAGCTTAGCGCGGGTTACGGGTGAAGCTTTCTTT. Amino acid sequence: CASSLARVTGEAFF.

A few counts support this clonotype. The rearrangement uses TRBV15 and TRBJ1-5, with D perhaps matching TRBD1 (5 bases). From germline, CDR1 is LNHNV and CDR2 YYDKDF (reference sequence). The CDR3 contains 18 residues. V was cut by 0 bases and J by 1 base, with 16 bases left in between. The CDR3 region has the DNA TGTGCCACCAGCAGAGAATTTCGGGCGTCAGGGAGCAATCAGCCCCAGCATTTT. It translates to CATSREFRASGSNQPQHF.

This clonotype appeared many times. The chain links TRBV28 to TRBJ2-6; D gene ambiguous. The V and J ends lost 5 bases and 2 bases respectively, with 7 bases between them. The CDR3 covers 14 residues. CDR1 MDHEN and CDR2 SYDVKM come from the germline V gene. Here the CDR3 reads CASSRQAGANVLTF. CDR3 DNA: TGTGCCAGCAGTCGGCAGGCTGGGGCCAACGTCCTGACTTTC. Based on the CDR3 plus reference TRBV28 and TRBJ2-6, the full variable domain is DVKVTQSSRYLVKRTGEKVFLECVQDMDHENMFWYRQDPGLGLRLIYFSYDVKMKEKGDIPEGYSVSREKKERFSLILESASTNQTSMYLCASSRQAGANVLTFGAGSRLTVL.

In this sample, this clonotype turned up many times. The rearrangement links TRBV5-5 to TRBJ1-2; D remains ambiguous. V lost 0 bases to trimming and J lost 3 bases, with 12 bases between them. From germline, CDR1 is SGHKS and CDR2 YYEKEE (reference sequence). The CDR3 runs to 15 residues. CDR3 DNA: TGTGCCAGCAGCTTGGGTCCCCACTCGGACTATGGCTACACCTTC. Translation: CASSLGPHSDYGYTF. Full variable domain (missing parts from reference TRBV5-5 and TRBJ1-2): DAGVTQSPTHLIKTRGQQVTLRCSPISGHKSVSWYQQVLGQGPQFIFQYYEKEERGRGNFPDRFSARQFPNYSSELNVNALLLGDSALYLCASSLGPHSDYGYTFGSGTRLTVV.

There are many counts of this clonotype. The rearrangement links TRBV7-2 to TRBJ2-3; maybe TRBD1 (5 bases). CDR1 and CDR2 (germline): SGHTA, FQGNSA. This CDR3 is built from 14 residues. V lost 7 bases to trimming and J lost 0 bases, with 11 bases between them. The CDR3 bases are TGTGCCAGCACCCCAGGGTTTAGCACAGATACGCAGTATTTT. It translates to CASTPGFSTDTQYF.

This clonotype was recorded at least ten times. CDR3 nucleotides: TGCAGCGTTGAAGGAGGCCCGGGGGGATCACCCCTCCACTTT. Amino acids: CSVEGGPGGSPLHF. The chain has TRBV29-1 and TRBJ1-6, with a tentative D call TRBD1 (5 bases). The CDR3 sequence is 14 residues long. Germline lookup yields CDR1 SQVTM and CDR2 ANQGSEA. V lost 1 base to trimming and J lost 10 bases, with 14 bases between them.